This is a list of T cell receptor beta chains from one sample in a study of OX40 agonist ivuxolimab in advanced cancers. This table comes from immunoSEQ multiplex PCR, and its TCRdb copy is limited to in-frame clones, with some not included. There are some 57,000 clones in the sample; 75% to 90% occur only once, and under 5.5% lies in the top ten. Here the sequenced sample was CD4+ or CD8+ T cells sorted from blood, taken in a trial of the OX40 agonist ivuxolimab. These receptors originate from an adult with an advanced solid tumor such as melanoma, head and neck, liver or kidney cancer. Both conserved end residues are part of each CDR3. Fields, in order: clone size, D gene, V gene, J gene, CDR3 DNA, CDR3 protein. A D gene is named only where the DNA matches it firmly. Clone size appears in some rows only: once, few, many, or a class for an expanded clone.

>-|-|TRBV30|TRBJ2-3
TGTGCCTGGAGTGTTTCGGACACCACAGATACGCAGTATTTT
CAWSVSDTTDTQYF
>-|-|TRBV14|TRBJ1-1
TGTGCGGGGCGGGGGTTGGGCACTGAAGCTTTCTTT
CAGRGLGTEAFF
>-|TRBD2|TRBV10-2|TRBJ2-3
TGCGCCAGCAGTGACCTGACTAGCGGGGGGCCTAGCACAGATACGCAGTATTTT
CASSDLTSGGPSTDTQYF
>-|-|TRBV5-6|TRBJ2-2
TGTGCCAGCAGCTTGATGAGGGCCGGGGAGCTGTTTTTT
CASSLMRAGELFF
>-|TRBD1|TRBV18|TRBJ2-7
TGTGCCAGCTCAACCCGGACAGGGGGTAACCACGAGCAGTACTTC
CASSTRTGGNHEQYF
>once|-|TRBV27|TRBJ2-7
TGTGCCAGCAGATCGGGACGCCTGTCGATCGAGCAGTACTTC
CASRSGRLSIEQYF
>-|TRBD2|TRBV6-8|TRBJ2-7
TGTGCCAGCAGTTGGCGTCCCCGACTAGCGGGAGCAAGATCTTCCTACGAGCAGTACTTC
CASSWRPRLAGARSSYEQYF
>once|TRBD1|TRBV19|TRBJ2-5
TGTGCCAGTAGTACAAGGGGGCTGGGGGAGACCCAGTACTTC
CASSTRGLGETQYF
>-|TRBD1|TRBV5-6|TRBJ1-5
TGTGCCAGCAGCTCACGACAGGGGCATAGCAATCAGCCCCAGCATTTT
CASSSRQGHSNQPQHF
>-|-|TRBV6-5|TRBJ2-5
TGTGCCAGCGCCGGCCAAGAGACCCAGTACTTC
CASAGQETQYF
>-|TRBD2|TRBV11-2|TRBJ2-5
TGTGCCAGCAGCTTGGCGGGGGTCCAAGAGACCCAGTACTTC
CASSLAGVQETQYF
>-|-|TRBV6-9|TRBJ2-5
TGTGCCAGCAGTTATGAGGAGACCCAGTACTTC
CASSYEETQYF
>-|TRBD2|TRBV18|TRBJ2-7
TGTGCCAGCTCACAGACTAGCGGCTACGAGCAGTACTTC
CASSQTSGYEQYF
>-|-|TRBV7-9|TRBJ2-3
TGTGCCAGCAGCCCCCCGTTTAGGGCTAGCCGGGCGGATACGCAGTATTTT
CASSPPFRASRADTQYF
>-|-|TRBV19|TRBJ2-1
TGTGCCAGTAGTGTCCCTTACAATGAGCAGTTCTTC
CASSVPYNEQFF
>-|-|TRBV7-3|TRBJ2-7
TGTGCCAGCAGCCAGGGGACCGACGGGGAGCAGTACTTC
CASSQGTDGEQYF
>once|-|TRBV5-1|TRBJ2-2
TGCGCCAGCAGGCGACGGGCGCAGTCATTTAACACCGGGGAGCTGTTTTTT
CASRRRAQSFNTGELFF
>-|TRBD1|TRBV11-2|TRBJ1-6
TGTGCCAGCACCGGGACAGGGGGAGGTAATTCACCCCTCCACTTT
CASTGTGGGNSPLHF
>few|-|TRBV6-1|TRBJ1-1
TGTGCCAGCAGGGGGCAGGGTCTGAACACTGAAGCTTTCTTT
CASRGQGLNTEAFF
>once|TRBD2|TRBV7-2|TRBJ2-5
TGTGCCAGCAGCATCGGGACTAGCGGGTTACTACGGGAGACCCAGTACTTC
CASSIGTSGLLRETQYF
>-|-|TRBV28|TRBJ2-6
TGTGCCAGCAGGACAGGTCCCTCTGGGGCCAACGTCCTGACTTTC
CASRTGPSGANVLTF
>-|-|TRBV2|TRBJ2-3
TGTGCCAGCAATATCGGGGGGCCCACAGATACGCAGTATTTT
CASNIGGPTDTQYF
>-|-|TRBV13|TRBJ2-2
TGTGCCAGCAGCTTAGTGGCCGGGGAGCTGTTTTTT
CASSLVAGELFF
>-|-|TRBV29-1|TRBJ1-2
TGCAGCGTATCGACACGCCTATACGGCTACACCTTC
CSVSTRLYGYTF
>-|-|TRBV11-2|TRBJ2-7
TGTGCCAGCAGCTTGGAAATCGGACCCTACGAGCAGTACTTC
CASSLEIGPYEQYF
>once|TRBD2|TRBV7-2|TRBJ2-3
TGTGCCAGCAGCATTAATATTCCGGGACTAGCGGGGGTCGCAGATACGCAGTATTTT
CASSINIPGLAGVADTQYF
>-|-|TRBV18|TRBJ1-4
TGTGCCAGCTCACTGGGTGGCCGACGTAATGAAAAACTGTTTTTT
CASSLGGRRNEKLFF
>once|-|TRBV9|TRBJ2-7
TGTGCCAGCAGCGCATCGAGCGGGCAGCCCTACGAGCAGTACTTC
CASSASSGQPYEQYF
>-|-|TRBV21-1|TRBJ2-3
TGTGCCAGCAGCAAACCGCAGGCCACAGGGATCGACACAGATACGCAGTATTTT
CASSKPQATGIDTDTQYF